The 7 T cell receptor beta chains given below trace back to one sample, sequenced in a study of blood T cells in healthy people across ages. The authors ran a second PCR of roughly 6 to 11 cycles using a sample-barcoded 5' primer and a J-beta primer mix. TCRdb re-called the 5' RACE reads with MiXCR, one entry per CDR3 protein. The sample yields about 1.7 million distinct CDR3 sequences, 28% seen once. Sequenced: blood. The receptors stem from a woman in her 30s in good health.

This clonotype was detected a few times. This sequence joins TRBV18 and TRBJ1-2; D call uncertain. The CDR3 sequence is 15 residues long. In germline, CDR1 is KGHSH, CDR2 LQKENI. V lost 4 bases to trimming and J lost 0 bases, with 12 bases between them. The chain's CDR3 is CASSRPVEANYGYTF. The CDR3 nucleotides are TGTGCCAGCTCACGCCCCGTCGAAGCTAACTATGGCTACACCTTC. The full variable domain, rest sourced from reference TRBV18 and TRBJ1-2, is NAGVMQNPRHLVRRRGQEARLRCSPMKGHSHVYWYRQLPEEGLKFMVYLQKENIIDESGMPKERFSAEFPKEGPSILRIQQVVRGDSAAYFCASSRPVEANYGYTFGSGTRLTVV.

The CDR3 DNA is TGTGCCAGCAGAAACTTACAGGGGGGAGATACTGAAGCTTTCTTT. Residues: CASRNLQGGDTEAFF. The rearrangement joins TRBV6-6 to TRBJ1-1, with 8 bases matching TRBD1. After removal of 6 bases from V and 5 bases from J, the junction contained 11 bases not matched to a gene. CDR3 length: 15 amino acids. CDR1 is MNHNY, CDR2 SVGAGI, per germline (reference sequence).

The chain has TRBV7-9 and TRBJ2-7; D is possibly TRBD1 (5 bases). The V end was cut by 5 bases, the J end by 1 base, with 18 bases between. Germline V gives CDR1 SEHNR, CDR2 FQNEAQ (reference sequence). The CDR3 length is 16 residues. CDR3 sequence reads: CASSTSAGTGSYEQYF. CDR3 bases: TGTGCCAGCAGCACCTCGGCCGGTACAGGTTCCTACGAGCAGTACTTC.

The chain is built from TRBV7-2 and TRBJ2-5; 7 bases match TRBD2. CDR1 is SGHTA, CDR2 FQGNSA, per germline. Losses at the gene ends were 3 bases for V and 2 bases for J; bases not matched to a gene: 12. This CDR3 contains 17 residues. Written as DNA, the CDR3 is TGTGCCAGCAGCTTCTATAAGCGGGGTCAAAGGCAAGAGACCCAGTACTTC. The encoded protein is CASSFYKRGQRQETQYF.

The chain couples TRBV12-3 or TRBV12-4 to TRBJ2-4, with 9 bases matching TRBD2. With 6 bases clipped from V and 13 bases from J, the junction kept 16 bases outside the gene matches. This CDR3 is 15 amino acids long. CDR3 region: CASRFPGLAANEQYF. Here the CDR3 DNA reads TGTGCCAGCAGATTCCCGGGACTAGCAGCTAATGAGCAGTACTTC.

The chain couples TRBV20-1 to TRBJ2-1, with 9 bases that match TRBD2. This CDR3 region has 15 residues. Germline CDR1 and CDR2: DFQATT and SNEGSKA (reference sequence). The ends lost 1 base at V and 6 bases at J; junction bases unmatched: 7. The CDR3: CSARGWREGRNEQFF. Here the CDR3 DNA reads TGCAGTGCTAGAGGGTGGCGGGAGGGCCGCAATGAGCAGTTCTTC.

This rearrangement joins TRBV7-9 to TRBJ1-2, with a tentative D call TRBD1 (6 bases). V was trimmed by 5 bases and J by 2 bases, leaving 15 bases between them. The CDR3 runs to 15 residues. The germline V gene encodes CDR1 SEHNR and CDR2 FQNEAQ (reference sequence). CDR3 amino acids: CASSPLLGGNYGYTF. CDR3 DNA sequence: TGTGCCAGCAGCCCTTTGTTAGGGGGGAACTATGGCTACACCTTC.